What follows are 30 T cell receptor beta chains derived from one specimen sequenced in a study of T cell responses to AZD1222 COVID-19 vaccine. TCRdb keeps only in-frame clones here, not all; method: immunoSEQ multiplex PCR. The sample has some 170,000 clones, roughly nine tenths seen once; the top ten hold 1.1%. This material consisted of peripheral blood, taken 28 days after the second AZD1222 dose. All receptors derive from an adult who received the AZD1222 COVID-19 vaccine.

This chain joins TRBV11-2 and TRBJ2-2; tentative D call: TRBD1 (6 bases). Germline values: CDR1 SGHAT, CDR2 FQNNGV. This CDR3 region has 19 residues. Trimming removed 1 base at V and 0 bases at J, with 18 bases between. The chain's CDR3 is CASSLGQAGLAPNTGELFF. The CDR3 nucleotides read TGTGCCAGCAGCTTAGGACAGGCTGGACTCGCCCCGAACACCGGGGAGCTGTTTTTT.

The sample holds one count of this clone. The J gene is TRBJ2-7, the V gene TRBV2; TRBD1 aligns across 8 bases. Germline assignment: CDR1 SNHLY and CDR2 FYNNEI. The CDR3 runs to 13 residues. Losses at the gene ends were 3 bases for V and 10 bases for J; bases not matched to a gene: 8. CDR3 sequence reads: CASSDYRGEYQYF. The DNA for the CDR3 is TGTGCCAGCAGTGACTACAGGGGGGAATATCAGTACTTC.

This chain links TRBV5-1 with TRBJ2-7, with 7 positions matching TRBD1. Trimming took 2 bases from V and 2 from J; bases not matched to a gene: 4. Looked up from germline, CDR1 is SGHRS and CDR2 is YFSETQ. The CDR3 length is 14 residues. For the CDR3, the DNA is TGCGCCAGCAGCTTAAGGACAGGTCCCTACGAGCAGTACTTC. It encodes CASSLRTGPYEQYF.

Here the CDR3 DNA reads TGTGCCAGCAGTCTAGGGGAGAACACTGAAGCTTTCTTT. Its translation: CASSLGENTEAFF. J is TRBJ1-1 and V is TRBV12-3 or TRBV12-4; perhaps TRBD1 as D (5 bases). V was cut by 5 bases and J by 1 base, with 8 bases left in between. This CDR3 spans 13 amino acids.

The chain combines TRBV27 with TRBJ1-2, with a possible D match to TRBD1 (6 bases). CDR3 length: 12 residues. V lost 8 bases and J 9 bases, leaving 16 bases between the germline ends. Germline V gives CDR1 MNHEY, CDR2 SMNVEV (reference sequence). CDR3 DNA: TGTGCCAGCTGGGGGCAGGGTGGAAGCTACACCTTC. Its protein is CASWGQGGSYTF.

The V call is TRBV7-8, the J call TRBJ1-2, with TRBD1 matching 7 bases. With V trimmed by 5 bases and J by 9 bases, 9 bases remained unmatched. This CDR3 region has 13 residues. The V gene's germline CDR1 is SGHVS and CDR2 FQNEAQ. CDR3 region: CASSPDPGGSYTF. The CDR3 DNA reads TGTGCCAGCAGCCCAGACCCAGGGGGGAGCTACACCTTC.

The rearrangement links TRBV6-5 to TRBJ1-2; maybe TRBD1 (5 bases). Between the trimmed V and J ends, which lost 7 bases and 6 bases, there was a span of 15 bases. The CDR3 is 13 amino acids. Germline V lookup: CDR1 MNHEY, CDR2 SVGAGI. CDR3: CASTSIGGDGYTF. CDR3 coding DNA: TGTGCCAGCACCTCCATTGGGGGGGATGGCTACACCTTC.

CDR3 sequence (DNA): TGTGCCAGCAGACTCGACCCGCCTAATGAAAAACTGTTTTTT. Amino acid sequence: CASRLDPPNEKLFF. The J gene is TRBJ1-4, the V gene TRBV7-3, with D unresolved. The CDR3 loop spans 14 amino acids. Trimming shortened V by 6 bases and J by 3 bases, and 11 bases separated the two germline ends. CDR1 and CDR2 from the germline V gene are SGHTA and FQGTGA.

The CDR3 loop is CAISGTENTIYF. Written as DNA, the CDR3 is TGTGCCATCAGTGGAACAGAAAACACCATATATTTT. This chain links TRBV10-3 with TRBJ1-3, with unresolved D. V lost 4 bases to trimming and J lost 6 bases, with 7 bases between them. The CDR3 has 12 residues. Looked up from germline, CDR1 is ENHRY and CDR2 is SYGVKD.

The chain's CDR3 is CASTLSKGGSYYEQYF. CDR3 in DNA: TGTGCCAGCACCCTGTCGAAGGGTGGATCCTATTACGAGCAGTACTTC. The chain has TRBV11-2 and TRBJ2-7; D not certain. In germline, CDR1 is SGHAT, CDR2 FQNNGV. V lost 7 bases and J lost 4, with 23 bases in between. The CDR3 consists of 16 residues.

The chain links TRBV19 to TRBJ1-5, with a possible D match to TRBD1 (5 bases). This CDR3 contains 16 residues. Germline CDR1 and CDR2: LNHDA and SQIVND (reference sequence). Trimming cost V 7 bases and J 0 bases, with 16 bases left between them. The CDR3 DNA is TGTGCCAGTACCTCTAGGGGTTATGATAGCAATCAGCCCCAGCATTTT. This sequence encodes CASTSRGYDSNQPQHF. Variable domain in full (rest from reference TRBV19 and TRBJ1-5): DGGITQSPKYLFRKEGQNVTLSCEQNLNHDAMYWYRQDPGQGLRLIYYSQIVNDFQKGDIAEGYSVSREKKESFPLTVTSAQKNPTAFYLCASTSRGYDSNQPQHFGDGTRLSIL.

The V and J genes are TRBV2 and TRBJ1-2; D call uncertain. The germline CDR1 and CDR2 sequences are SNHLY and FYNNEI. Trimming left V 3 bases short and J 8 bases short, with 13 bases between. The CDR3 is 13 residues long. The CDR3: CASSEGSNGGYTF. DNA for the CDR3: TGTGCCAGCAGTGAGGGATCAAACGGGGGCTACACCTTC.

The genes are TRBV4-1 and TRBJ1-1; D is uncertain. V was clipped by 1 base and J by 4 bases, with 16 bases between them. CDR3 length: 16 amino acids. Per germline, CDR1 MGHRA and CDR2 YSYEKL. The CDR3: CASSQGWASGFTEAFF. The CDR3, as DNA: TGCGCCAGCAGCCAAGGGTGGGCGTCGGGGTTCACTGAAGCTTTCTTT.

CDR3 in amino acids: CASSYLGLMNTEAFF. CDR3 nucleotide sequence: TGTGCCAGCAGTTACCTGGGACTGATGAACACTGAAGCTTTCTTT. The chain links TRBV6-5 to TRBJ1-1, with a tentative D call TRBD1 (5 bases). The CDR3 totals 15 residues. The germline V gene has CDR1 MNHEY and CDR2 SVGAGI. V was clipped by 2 bases and J by 0 bases, with 10 bases between them.

This clone was found once. The V and J genes are TRBV6-2 or TRBV6-3 and TRBJ1-5; D is unresolved. V was clipped by 4 bases and J by 8 bases, with 12 bases between them. Germline lookup yields CDR1 MNHEY and CDR2 SVGEGT. The CDR3 has 13 residues. CDR3 coding DNA: TGTGCCAGCAGTTTAATCCCCGAAGAGCCCCAGCATTTT. This codes for CASSLIPEEPQHF.

V is TRBV5-4 and J is TRBJ1-2, with 7 bases identical to TRBD1. The germline gives CDR1 SGHNT, CDR2 YYREEE (reference sequence). Trimming took 1 base from V and 2 from J; bases not matched to a gene: 8. The CDR3 contains 16 residues. As DNA, the CDR3 is TGTGCCAGCAGCTTGAGTCCCACAGGGGCGAACTATGGCTACACCTTC. This encodes CASSLSPTGANYGYTF. Drawing the rest from reference TRBV5-4 and TRBJ1-2, the complete variable domain is ETGVTQSPTHLIKTRGQQVTLRCSSQSGHNTVSWYQQALGQGPQFIFQYYREEENGRGNFPPRFSGLQFPNYSSELNVNALELDDSALYLCASSLSPTGANYGYTFGSGTRLTVV.

The V call is TRBV11-1, the J call TRBJ1-1; D not resolved. Looked up from germline, CDR1 is SGHAT and CDR2 is FQDESV (reference sequence). Trimming left V 3 bases short and J 9 bases short, with 14 bases between. This CDR3 has 13 amino acids. CDR3 amino acids: CASSFMVSAKAFF. As DNA, the CDR3 is TGTGCCAGCAGCTTTATGGTTAGTGCGAAAGCTTTCTTT.

CDR3 region: CASSPGVGTEAFF. CDR3 DNA sequence: TGTGCCAGCAGCCCAGGGGTTGGCACTGAAGCTTTCTTT. The gene calls are TRBV7-3 and TRBJ1-1; possible D gene TRBD1, 6 bases. This CDR3 has 13 amino acids. V was pared by 5 bases and J by 4 bases, with 11 bases between. Looked up from germline, CDR1 is SGHTA and CDR2 is FQGTGA.

CDR3 region: CASSLYDTQYF. The CDR3 DNA follows: TGTGCCAGCAGCTTGTATGATACGCAGTATTTT. The chain recombines TRBV5-6 with TRBJ2-3, with no clear D. V dropped 1 base and J dropped 6 bases, with 3 bases sitting between them. There are 11 residues in the CDR3. The germline gives CDR1 SGHDT, CDR2 YYEEEE.

In its sample, this clone was seen once. The chain couples TRBV4-1 to TRBJ1-2; the match to TRBD1 covers 10 bases. After removal of 2 bases from V and 2 bases from J, the junction contained 11 bases not matched to a gene. CDR3 length: 18 residues. Germline CDR1 and CDR2: MGHRA and YSYEKL. In DNA, the CDR3 is TGCGCCAGCAGCCAAAGGAAGACAGGGGGCGCCGTAAACTATGGCTACACCTTC. This encodes CASSQRKTGGAVNYGYTF.

This clone has more than one count but fewer than ten. This chain connects TRBV15 to TRBJ2-1; 10 positions agree with TRBD1. This CDR3 comprises 13 residues. With 3 bases clipped from V and 7 bases from J, the junction kept 0 bases outside the gene matches. The germline gives CDR1 LNHNV, CDR2 YYDKDF (reference sequence). This CDR3 is CATSRDRGNEQFF. The CDR3 DNA sequence: TGTGCCACCAGCAGGGACAGGGGGAATGAGCAGTTCTTC.

The chain recombines TRBV13 with TRBJ2-3, with D perhaps TRBD2 (5 bases). The CDR3 loop spans 12 amino acids. Germline CDR1 and CDR2: PRHDT and FYEKMQ (reference sequence). V lost 0 bases, J lost 9 bases, and 7 bases lay in between. DNA for the CDR3: TGTGCCAGCAGCTTAGGGCGAGGGACGCAGTATTTT. Its protein product is CASSLGRGTQYF.

This sequence joins TRBV5-4 and TRBJ1-6; 7 nucleotides align to TRBD1. Germline CDR1 reads SGHNT; CDR2 reads YYREEE (reference sequence). The ends lost 2 bases at V and 10 bases at J; junction bases unmatched: 6. CDR3 length: 14 residues. This CDR3 is CASSFRTGDSPLHF. The DNA for the CDR3 is TGTGCCAGCAGCTTCCGCACAGGGGACTCACCCCTCCACTTT.

The chain couples TRBV29-1 to TRBJ2-2; no clear D gene. From germline, CDR1 is SQVTM and CDR2 ANQGSEA. This CDR3 spans 12 amino acids. Between the trimmed V and J ends, which lost 6 bases and 3 bases, there was a span of 8 bases. DNA for the CDR3: TGCAGCGTGGACCTGGACACCGGGGAGCTGTTTTTT. Amino acid sequence: CSVDLDTGELFF.

This clone was counted only a few times. The rearrangement uses TRBV5-8 and TRBJ1-2; 7 bases agree with TRBD1. With V trimmed by 0 bases and J by 3 bases, 8 bases remained unmatched. This CDR3 comprises 16 residues. The germline gives CDR1 SGHTS, CDR2 YDEGEE. CDR3 loop: CASSLEGQGVDYGYTF. CDR3 in DNA: TGTGCCAGCAGCTTGGAGGGGCAGGGGGTAGACTATGGCTACACCTTC.

The gene calls are TRBV27 and TRBJ1-4; D gene uncertain. Trimming cost V 4 bases and J 4 bases, with 7 bases left between them. The CDR3 is 13 amino acids. From germline, CDR1 is MNHEY and CDR2 SMNVEV (reference sequence). The CDR3 sequence: CASSSNYNEKLFF. DNA for the CDR3: TGTGCCAGCAGTTCGAATTATAATGAAAAACTGTTTTTT.

The chain is built from TRBV19 and TRBJ1-2; D remains ambiguous. Germline V CDR1 and CDR2: LNHDA, SQIVND (reference sequence). The CDR3 length is 13 residues. Trimming took 2 bases from V and 4 from J, leaving 8 bases between them. CDR3 coding DNA: TGTGCCAGTAGTATAACGATACTCTATGGCTACACCTTC. Protein: CASSITILYGYTF.

The chain carries TRBV9 and TRBJ1-4; 7 bases are a match to TRBD1. The CDR3 is 13 amino acids. CDR1 SGDLS and CDR2 YYNGEE come from the germline V gene. J lost 13 bases, V lost 4 bases, and 10 bases had no gene match. In DNA form, the CDR3 reads TGTGCCAGCAGCCCCGGGACAGCCCGTCGACTGTTTTTT. Its translation is CASSPGTARRLFF.

This chain links TRBV10-1 with TRBJ2-1; weak D call: TRBD1 (5 bases). CDR1 is WNHNN and CDR2 is SYGVQD in the germline V gene (reference sequence). The CDR3 spans 13 residues. The V and J ends lost 5 bases and 4 bases respectively, with 9 bases between them. The CDR3 loop is CASSIDSYNEQFF. The CDR3 nucleotides read TGCGCCAGCAGTATAGACAGTTACAATGAGCAGTTCTTC.

V gene TRBV11-2 combines with J gene TRBJ2-1; TRBD1 might be the D (6 bases). The CDR3 has 15 residues. Deletions cut 1 base from V and 4 bases from J, with 11 bases between. Looked up from germline, CDR1 is SGHAT and CDR2 is FQNNGV. CDR3 nucleotide sequence: TGTGCCAGCAGCTTAGCCCTGGACAGTTACAATGAGCAGTTCTTC. Protein product: CASSLALDSYNEQFF.